This T cell receptor beta chain was documented in a study of T cells in Graves' hyperthyroidism and ophthalmopathy (dated by TCRdb to 2018 to 2020). For the wider study: Peripheral blood samples were taken at initial diagnosis, before any treatment was given. In addition, the study compared T-cell repertoires in thyroid tissue and in blood from several Graves' hyperthyroidism patients. Once sampling was done, hyperthyroidism patients were given methimazole at a starting dose of 30 mg daily, whereas ophthalmopathy patients were given high-dose intravenous methylprednisolone. Whether ophthalmopathy could be predicted prospectively was tested in an independent validation cohort made up of 18 to 20 hyperthyroidism patients plus 17 patients who later progressed to ophthalmopathy. The 100 discovery patients were divided at random into training and test sets in a 7:3 ratio. The paper describes TCR Vbeta CDR3 sequencing of 135 peripheral blood samples, made up of about 41 ophthalmopathy patients, approximately 73 hyperthyroidism patients and 17 progressor patients. To identify TCR V-J signatures that set the groups apart, the researchers used a discovery cohort of approximately 98 patients, made up of 43 with Graves' ophthalmopathy and some 56 with stable Graves' hyperthyroidism. General conclusions and limits of the study: Blood samples also contained most of the expanded thyroid clonotypes (frequency above 0.001), which suggests that blood repertoires may reflect thyroid immune responses. During validation, the model predicted progression to ophthalmopathy a median of about 6.5 months ahead of onset, with more than 55% sensitivity and less than 85% specificity. A 13 V-J signature model separated ophthalmopathy from stable hyperthyroidism, with over 85% sensitivity and about 81% specificity in cross-validation and 80%/75% in testing. No statistical method was used to fix the sample size in advance, and group allocation was not hidden from the investigators.

Amplification of TCR beta CDR3 regions was carried out from RNA transcripts. The first round of RT-PCR for the TCR CDR3 was performed with the HTBI primer set and the Qiagen OneStep RT-PCR kit. A second multiplex PCR round built the libraries, followed by size selection and purification. The libraries were sequenced on an Illumina HiSeq2000 using paired-end 100 bp reads. Under the source paper's analysis protocol: SOAPnuke was used to process the raw data, throwing out any read that contained adapters or uncalled bases, had a mean Phred below 15, or lacked an exact constant-primer or identifier match. High-quality paired reads were merged with COPE v1.2.5, and unique nucleotide sequences were defined as clonotypes. Clonotypes were aligned to IMGT TRBV, TRBD and TRBJ reference segments using MiTCR v1.1. Analysis was restricted to V-J combinations with a frequency above 0.0001, which covered about 99% of repertoires. A TCS score was defined as the ratio of F50 (clonal expansion) to E x V (chaos), with BLOSUM62-based TCRdist applied between CDR3 peptides within each V-J. Welch's t-statistics and random forest reduced fewer than 600 V-J features to around 14, which were used in a naive Bayes classifier (R e1071). The raw public reads went through TCRdb reprocessing: fastp at Q25, MiXCR clone calling, in-frame beta chains kept. Here each entry gathers all rows of one CDR3 protein and keeps the most common genes and DNA. These V and J calls rely on TCRdb rather than the paper's analysis. This sample gives 490,000 or so distinct CDR3 sequences in total; about 16% of them show up just once. Roughly 29% of the sample rests with the top ten.

Moderately to severely active disease, a Clinical Activity Score of at least 3, a NOSPECS grade of at least 4, and a duration under 3 months were present in ophthalmopathy patients. The study excluded patients with uncontrolled infections, other autoimmune diseases, pregnancy or lactation. Diagnoses relied on clinical symptoms, serum thyroxine and TRAb, thyroid ultrasound and orbital computed tomography. PBMCs were separated from approximately 10 ml of fresh peripheral blood using Ficoll-Paque density gradient centrifugation. Total RNA was extracted using Trizol reagent, and RNA quality was assessed on an Agilent 2100 Bioanalyzer. This clonotype was observed many times. There is no known antigen for this receptor. No base quality information exists; no much larger clone differs at one position. Trimming takes 5 bases from V and 2 bases from J, and the germline ends sit 12 bases apart. In the germline V gene, CDR1 corresponds to MNHNS and CDR2 to SASEGT. The CDR3 runs 14 residues from the cysteine to the phenylalanine. Of the read, only the CDR3 DNA is kept; its 42 bases are in frame from base 1.

The sequence links TRBV6-1 to TRBJ1-2; the best D guess is TRBD1, with 5 bases matching. Sequenced: blood. The origin of this receptor is a woman younger than 45 with Graves' ophthalmopathy. Read as DNA, the sequence is TGTGCCAGCAGTTTTCAGGGTGAAAACTATGGCTACACCTTC. This codes for CASSFQGENYGYTF.